This T cell receptor beta chain is from a study of OX40 agonist ivuxolimab in advanced cancers. The overall study: Patients were treated with ivuxolimab, an agonistic anti-OX40 (CD134) antibody. The dose-escalation cohort had hepatocellular carcinoma, melanoma, renal cell or head and neck cancer.

Using immunoSEQ multiplex PCR, the repertoire was profiled, and TCRdb retains in-frame clones only, with some absent. The profile shows about 58,000 clones, 82% of them singletons. CDR3 length: 14 amino acids. With 0 bases removed from V and 1 base from J, the gap between germline ends came to 7 bases. Germline-derived CDR1 and CDR2 are SGHNT and YYREEE (reference sequence). The sample here was CD4+ or CD8+ T cells sorted from blood, taken in a trial of the OX40 agonist ivuxolimab. This receptor was taken from an adult with an advanced solid tumor such as melanoma, head and neck, liver or kidney cancer. The V call is TRBV5-4, the J call TRBJ1-1; the D is unclear. This CDR3 reads CASSLGAGNTEAFF. CDR3 nucleotide sequence: TGTGCCAGCAGCTTGGGTGCGGGGAACACTGAAGCTTTCTTT.